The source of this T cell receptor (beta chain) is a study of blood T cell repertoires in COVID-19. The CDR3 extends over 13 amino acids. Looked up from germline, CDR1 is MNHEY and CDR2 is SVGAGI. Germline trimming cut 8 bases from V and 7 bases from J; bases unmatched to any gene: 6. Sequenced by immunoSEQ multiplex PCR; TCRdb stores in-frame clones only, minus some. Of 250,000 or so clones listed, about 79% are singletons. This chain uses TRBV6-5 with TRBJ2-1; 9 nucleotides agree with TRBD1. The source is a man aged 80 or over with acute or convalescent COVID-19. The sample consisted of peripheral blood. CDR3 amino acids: CASDQDRGNEQFF. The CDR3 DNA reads TGTGCCAGCGACCAGGACAGGGGAAATGAGCAGTTCTTC.